This paragraph reports one T cell receptor (beta chain). Its cognate antigen is unknown. Without the conserved terminal phenylalanine or tryptophan, this CDR3 likely stems from a read error. The DNA is left out, because the CDR3 cannot be placed on it with certainty; the CDR3 is given as TCRdb lists it. Purified naive CD4+ T cells were depleted of CD25+ Tregs. The CDR3 is 12 residues long, counting both termini. After constant-region reverse-primer amplification, full-length variable regions underwent semi-nested PCR with Nested Universal Primer A. Each CDR3 protein gets one entry after TCRdb re-called the 5' RACE reads with MiXCR. The data show over 50,000 distinct CDR3 sequences, with approximately 29% seen just once and around 2.5% held by the top ten. Study-level findings and limits: Tumor-infiltrating Treg TCR alpha and beta sequences overlapped most with tumor naive CD4+ T cells, then blood naive.

The sequencing input was tumor-infiltrating naive CD4+ T cells sorted from the breast tumor. Subset: naive CD4+ T cells, CD4+CD45RA+CD25-. The sequence came from a female donor with breast cancer. The rearrangement joins TRBV12-3 or TRBV12-4 to TRBJ1-1. The CDR3 here is CASSRRGTEASS.